What follows are 13 T cell receptor beta chains derived from one specimen sequenced in a study of T-cell reconstitution after alpha-beta-depleted transplantation in children. Preparation of the TCRbeta library was carried out with unique molecular identifiers. TCRdb reprocessed the PCR reads with MiXCR, giving one entry per CDR3 protein. Here the sample spans 490,000 or so distinct CDR3 sequences, around 12% being singletons. Specimen: PBMCs from the stem cell graft donor, collected from the stem cell graft. These TCRs come from a human donor who donated a stem cell graft to a child with combined immunodeficiency.

The chain uses TRBV2 and TRBJ2-1, with 11 bases aligning to TRBD1. V trimming: 8 bases; J trimming: 8 bases; junction bases outside the gene matches: 8. The CDR3 loop spans 14 amino acids. Germline CDR1 SNHLY, CDR2 FYNNEI. The CDR3 coding sequence is TGTGCCAGCGGGGGGGACAGGGGGATCGATGAGCAGTTCTTC. Amino acid sequence: CASGGDRGIDEQFF.

The chain employs TRBV2 and TRBJ2-4, with 8 bases that match TRBD1. Germline V gene data show CDR1 as SNHLY and CDR2 as FYNNEI. The CDR3 sequence is 15 residues long. The V segment lost 5 bases and the J segment 6 bases; nucleotides outside the gene matches: 9. The chain's CDR3 is CASSQQGVRGNIQYF. For the CDR3, the DNA is TGTGCCAGCAGTCAACAGGGGGTGAGGGGAAACATTCAGTACTTC.

This clonotype was detected ten times or more. The chain couples TRBV7-2 to TRBJ2-7; 8 bases agree with TRBD1. CDR1 and CDR2 (germline): SGHTA, FQGNSA. Trimming removed 5 bases from V and 1 base from J; junction bases left unmatched: 10. The CDR3 extends over 16 amino acids. In DNA, the CDR3 is TGTGCCAGCAGCCTTCACTCGGGACAGGAATCCTACGAGCAGTACTTC. Translating gives CASSLHSGQESYEQYF.

In its sample, this clonotype was seen a few times. This sequence joins TRBV7-3 and TRBJ2-5; a possible D gene is TRBD1 (6 bases). The CDR3 sequence is 13 residues long. The germline V gene has CDR1 SGHTA and CDR2 FQGTGA. V lost 6 bases and J 3 bases, leaving 11 bases between the germline ends. The CDR3 DNA reads as TGTGCCAGCAGTTCCCGGGACAAAGAGACCCAGTACTTC. This gives the protein CASSSRDKETQYF.

The sample holds a few counts of this clonotype. The chain uses TRBV6-2 or TRBV6-3 and TRBJ1-5; D gene uncertain. The length of the CDR3 is 15 residues. V lost 1 base and J 4 bases, leaving 11 bases between the germline ends. Germline assignment: CDR1 MNHEY and CDR2 SVGEGT. The CDR3 DNA reads TGTGCCAGCAGTTACTTCCCGGGGTGGAATCAGCCCCAGCATTTT. Translated: CASSYFPGWNQPQHF.

This clonotype was seen only a few times. The CDR3 DNA reads as TGCGCCAGCAGCCAAGGGACAGGGAGCGATGAGCAGTTCTTC. Translation: CASSQGTGSDEQFF. J is TRBJ2-1 and V is TRBV4-3, with 8 nucleotides matching TRBD1. This CDR3 is 14 amino acids long. Unmatched junction bases numbered 4, after V lost 1 base and J lost 8 bases. Germline values: CDR1 LGHNA, CDR2 YSLEER.

This clonotype was seen more than once but under ten times. The V gene is TRBV9, the J gene TRBJ2-3; 8 nucleotides align to TRBD1. The CDR3 has 16 residues. From germline, CDR1 is SGDLS and CDR2 YYNGEE. J was trimmed by 5 bases and V by 0 bases; bases with no gene match: 8. CDR3 amino acids: CASSVAAGGMRDTQYF. DNA for the CDR3: TGTGCCAGCAGCGTAGCTGCAGGGGGCATGAGAGATACGCAGTATTTT.

This clonotype was picked up a small number of times. The chain carries TRBV6-5 and TRBJ2-1; 11 nucleotides line up with TRBD2. The V and J ends lost 6 bases and 4 bases, in that order; junction bases with no gene match: 8. This CDR3 is 16 amino acids long. Germline CDR1 is MNHEY and CDR2 is SVGAGI. The CDR3 loop reads CASSFQGLAVYNEQFF. The CDR3 DNA reads TGTGCCAGCAGCTTCCAGGGACTAGCGGTTTACAATGAGCAGTTCTTC.

The chain combines TRBV5-8 with TRBJ2-2; 8 bases fit TRBD1. Germline lookup yields CDR1 SGHTS and CDR2 YDEGEE. Losses at the gene ends were 3 bases for V and 0 bases for J; bases not matched to a gene: 1. This CDR3 region has 15 residues. For the CDR3, the DNA is TGTGCCAGCAGCTGGACAGGGTCGAACACCGGGGAGCTGTTTTTT. Translated, it gives CASSWTGSNTGELFF.

This chain links TRBV7-8 with TRBJ1-1, with 7 bases lining up with TRBD1. Germline V gene data show CDR1 as SGHVS and CDR2 as FQNEAQ. Unmatched junction bases numbered 6, after V lost 0 bases and J lost 2 bases. The CDR3 extends over 16 amino acids. DNA of the CDR3: TGTGCCAGCAGCTTAGCGGCAAGGGGGCAAAACACTGAAGCTTTCTTT. Amino acid sequence: CASSLAARGQNTEAFF.

This chain joins TRBV11-2 and TRBJ2-7; 10 nucleotides agree with TRBD1. Trimming at V came to 1 base and at J to 1 base, leaving 7 bases not matched to a gene. CDR1 and CDR2 (germline): SGHAT, FQNNGV. The CDR3 consists of 17 residues. The CDR3 sequence: CASSLGAGQGWSYEQYF. Written as DNA, the CDR3 is TGTGCCAGCAGCTTAGGAGCGGGACAGGGGTGGTCCTACGAGCAGTACTTC.

This clonotype occurred many times. This chain uses TRBV7-9 with TRBJ2-1; 9 nucleotides agree with TRBD2. The CDR3 contains 16 residues. With 2 bases clipped from V and 7 bases from J, the junction kept 9 bases outside the gene matches. Germline CDR1 and CDR2: SEHNR and FQNEAQ (reference sequence). The CDR3 DNA reads TGTGCCAGCAGCTTAAGGCGGGAGGGCCGAGGTAATGAGCAGTTCTTC. It is translated as CASSLRREGRGNEQFF.

This clonotype came up a few times. The chain employs TRBV6-5 and TRBJ2-1, with 12 positions matching TRBD2. The trim removed 6 bases at V and 7 bases at J, leaving 7 bases unmatched. The length of the CDR3 is 15 residues. Germline CDR1 is MNHEY and CDR2 is SVGAGI. CDR3 nucleotides: TGTGCCAGCAGGAGAGGACTAGCGGGGAGAAATGAGCAGTTCTTC. Its translation: CASRRGLAGRNEQFF.